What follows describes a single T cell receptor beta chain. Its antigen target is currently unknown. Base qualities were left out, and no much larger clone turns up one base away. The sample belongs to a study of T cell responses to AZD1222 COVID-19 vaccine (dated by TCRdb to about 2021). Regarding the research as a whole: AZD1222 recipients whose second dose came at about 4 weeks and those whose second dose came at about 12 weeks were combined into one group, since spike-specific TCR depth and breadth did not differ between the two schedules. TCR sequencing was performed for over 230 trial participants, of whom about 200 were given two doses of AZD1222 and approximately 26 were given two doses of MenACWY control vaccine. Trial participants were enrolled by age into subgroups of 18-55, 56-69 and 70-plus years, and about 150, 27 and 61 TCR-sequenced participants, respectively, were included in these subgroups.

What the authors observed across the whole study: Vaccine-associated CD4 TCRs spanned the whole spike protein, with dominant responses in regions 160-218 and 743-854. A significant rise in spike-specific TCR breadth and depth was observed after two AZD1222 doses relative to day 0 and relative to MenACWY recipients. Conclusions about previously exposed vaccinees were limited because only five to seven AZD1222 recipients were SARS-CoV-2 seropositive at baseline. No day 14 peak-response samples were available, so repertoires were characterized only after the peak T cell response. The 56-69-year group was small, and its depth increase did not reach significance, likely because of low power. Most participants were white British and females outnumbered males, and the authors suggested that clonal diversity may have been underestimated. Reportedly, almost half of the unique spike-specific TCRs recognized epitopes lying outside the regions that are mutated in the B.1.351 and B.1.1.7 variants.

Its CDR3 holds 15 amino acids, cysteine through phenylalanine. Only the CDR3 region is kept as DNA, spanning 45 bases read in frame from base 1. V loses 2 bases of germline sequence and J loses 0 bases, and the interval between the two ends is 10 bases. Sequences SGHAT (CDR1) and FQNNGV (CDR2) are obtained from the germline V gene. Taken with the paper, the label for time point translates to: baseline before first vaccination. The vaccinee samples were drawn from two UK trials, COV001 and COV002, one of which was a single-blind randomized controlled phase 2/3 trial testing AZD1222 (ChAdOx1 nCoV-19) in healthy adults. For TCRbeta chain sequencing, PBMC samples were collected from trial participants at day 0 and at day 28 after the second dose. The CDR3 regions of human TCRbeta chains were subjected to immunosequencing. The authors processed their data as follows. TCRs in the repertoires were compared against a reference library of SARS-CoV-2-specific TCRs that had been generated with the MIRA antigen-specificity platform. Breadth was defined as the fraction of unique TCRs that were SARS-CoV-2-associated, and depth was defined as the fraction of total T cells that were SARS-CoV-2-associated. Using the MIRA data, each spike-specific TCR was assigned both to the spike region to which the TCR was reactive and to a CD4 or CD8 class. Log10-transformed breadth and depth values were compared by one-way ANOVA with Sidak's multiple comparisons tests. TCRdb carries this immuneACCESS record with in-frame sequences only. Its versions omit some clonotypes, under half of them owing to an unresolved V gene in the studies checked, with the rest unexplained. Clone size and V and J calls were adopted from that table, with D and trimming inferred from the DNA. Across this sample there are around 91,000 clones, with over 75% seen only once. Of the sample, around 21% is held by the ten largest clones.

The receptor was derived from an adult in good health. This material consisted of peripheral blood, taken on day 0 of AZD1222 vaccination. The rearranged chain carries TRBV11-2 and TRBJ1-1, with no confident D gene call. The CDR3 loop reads CASSLRTGLNTEAFF. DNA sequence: TGTGCCAGCAGCTTAAGGACGGGCTTGAACACTGAAGCTTTCTTT.